This T cell receptor (beta chain) was observed in a study of T cells expressing NK-cell markers. One entry per CDR3 protein, without DNA, is what TCRdb gives after re-calling the 5' RACE reads. The repertoire table contains approximately 150,000 distinct CDR3 sequences. The CDR3 is made up of 14 amino acids. Germline assignment: CDR1 SQVTM and CDR2 ANQGSEA. The chain is built from TRBV29-1 and TRBJ2-1. The receptor comes from a man aged 18 to 29 in good health. Sequencing used blood T cells: a sorted CD56 or NKG2C T cell subset, CD4+ or CD8+ T cells, or bulk PBMC T cells (not recorded which). CDR3 region: CSVEGATNYNEQFF.